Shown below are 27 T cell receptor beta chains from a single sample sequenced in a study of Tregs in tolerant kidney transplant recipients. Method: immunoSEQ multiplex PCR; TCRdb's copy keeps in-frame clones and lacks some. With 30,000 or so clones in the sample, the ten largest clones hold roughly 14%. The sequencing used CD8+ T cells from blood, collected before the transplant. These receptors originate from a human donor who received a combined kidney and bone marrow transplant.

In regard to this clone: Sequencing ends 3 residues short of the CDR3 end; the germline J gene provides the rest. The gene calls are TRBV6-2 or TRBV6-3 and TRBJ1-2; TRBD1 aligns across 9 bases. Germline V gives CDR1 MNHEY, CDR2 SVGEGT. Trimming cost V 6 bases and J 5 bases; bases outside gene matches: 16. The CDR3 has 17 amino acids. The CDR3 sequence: CASSHEIGQGITYGYTF. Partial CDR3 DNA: TGTGCCAGCAGCCACGAGATTGGACAGGGGATTACTTATGGC.

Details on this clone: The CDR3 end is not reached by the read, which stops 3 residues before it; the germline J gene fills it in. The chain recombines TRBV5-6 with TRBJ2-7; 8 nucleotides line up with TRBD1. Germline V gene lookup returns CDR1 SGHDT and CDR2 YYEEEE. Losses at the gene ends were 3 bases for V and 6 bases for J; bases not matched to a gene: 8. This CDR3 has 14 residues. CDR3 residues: CASSSKGQGSEQYF. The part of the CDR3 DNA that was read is TGTGCCAGCAGCTCAAAAGGACAGGGTAGCGAG.

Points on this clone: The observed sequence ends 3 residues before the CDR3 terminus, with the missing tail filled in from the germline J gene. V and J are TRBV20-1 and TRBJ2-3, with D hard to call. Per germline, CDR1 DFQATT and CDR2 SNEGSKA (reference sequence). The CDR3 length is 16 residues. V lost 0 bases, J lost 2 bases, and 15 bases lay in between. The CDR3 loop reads CSARDPIRTYTDTQYF. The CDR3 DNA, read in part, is TGCAGTGCTAGAGACCCGATCCGAACCTACACAGATACG.

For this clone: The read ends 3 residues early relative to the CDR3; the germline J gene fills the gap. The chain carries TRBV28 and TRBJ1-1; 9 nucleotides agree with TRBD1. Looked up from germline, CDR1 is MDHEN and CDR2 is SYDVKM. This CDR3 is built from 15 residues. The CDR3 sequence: CASSWDREESGSAFF. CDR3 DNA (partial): TGTGCCAGCAGTTGGGACAGGGAGGAATCTGGGTCA.

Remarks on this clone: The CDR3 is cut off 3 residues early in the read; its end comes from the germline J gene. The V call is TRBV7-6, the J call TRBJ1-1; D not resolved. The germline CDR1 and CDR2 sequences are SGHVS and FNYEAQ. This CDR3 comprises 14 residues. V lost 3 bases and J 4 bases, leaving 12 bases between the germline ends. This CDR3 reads CASSFGEPGTEAFF. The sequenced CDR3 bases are TGTGCCAGCAGCTTCGGGGAGCCGGGCACTGAA.

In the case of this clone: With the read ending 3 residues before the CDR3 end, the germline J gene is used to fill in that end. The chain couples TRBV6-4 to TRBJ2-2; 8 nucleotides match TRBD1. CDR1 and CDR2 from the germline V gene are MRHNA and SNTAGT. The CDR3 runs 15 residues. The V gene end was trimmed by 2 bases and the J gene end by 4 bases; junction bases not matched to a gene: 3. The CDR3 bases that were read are TGTGCCAGCAGTGACGGACAGGGAGGCACCGGGGAG. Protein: CASSDGQGGTGE. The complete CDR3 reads CASSDGQGGTGELFF.

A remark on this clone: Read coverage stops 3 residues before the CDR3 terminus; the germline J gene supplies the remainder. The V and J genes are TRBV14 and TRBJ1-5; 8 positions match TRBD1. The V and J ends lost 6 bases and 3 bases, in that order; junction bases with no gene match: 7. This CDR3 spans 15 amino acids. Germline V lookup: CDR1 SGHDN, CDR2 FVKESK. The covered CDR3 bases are TGTGCCAGCAGGTCCTACAGGGGGGACAATCAGCCC. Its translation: CASRSYRGDNQP. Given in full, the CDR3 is CASRSYRGDNQPQHF.

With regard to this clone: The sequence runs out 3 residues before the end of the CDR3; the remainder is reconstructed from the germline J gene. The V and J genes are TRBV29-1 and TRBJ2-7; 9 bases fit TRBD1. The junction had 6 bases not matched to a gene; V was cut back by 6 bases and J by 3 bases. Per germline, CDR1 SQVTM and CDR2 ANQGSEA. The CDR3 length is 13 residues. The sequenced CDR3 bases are TGCAGCGTACAGGGGGCGACCATCTACGAG. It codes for CSVQGATIYE. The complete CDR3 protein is CSVQGATIYEQYF.

The sequenced CDR3 bases are TGCAGCGTTGGGTCATCCGGGATTAGGGGATACGAG. This sequence encodes CSVGSSGIRGYE. The whole CDR3 region reads CSVGSSGIRGYEQYF. This sequence joins TRBV29-1 and TRBJ2-7; perhaps D is TRBD1 or TRBD2 (5 bases each). The read gets to within 3 residues of the CDR3 end, and the germline J gene fills in the rest. V was clipped by 4 bases and J by 4 bases, with 20 bases between them. Germline V CDR1 and CDR2: SQVTM, ANQGSEA. This CDR3 is 15 amino acids long.

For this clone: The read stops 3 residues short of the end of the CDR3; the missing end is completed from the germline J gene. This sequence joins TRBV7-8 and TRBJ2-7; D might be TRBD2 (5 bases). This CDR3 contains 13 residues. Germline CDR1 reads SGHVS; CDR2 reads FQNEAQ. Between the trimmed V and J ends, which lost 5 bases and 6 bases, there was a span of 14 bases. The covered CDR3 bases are TGTGCCAGCAGCCCACTACTAGAAGGCGAG. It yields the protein CASSPLLEGE. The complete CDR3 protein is CASSPLLEGEQYF.

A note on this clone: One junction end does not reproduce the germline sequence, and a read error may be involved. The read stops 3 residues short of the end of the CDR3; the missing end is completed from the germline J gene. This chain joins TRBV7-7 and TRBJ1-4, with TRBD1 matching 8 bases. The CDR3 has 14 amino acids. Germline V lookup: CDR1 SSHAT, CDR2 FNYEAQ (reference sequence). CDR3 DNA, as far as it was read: TGTGCTAGCAGCCCGGACAGGGAACATGAAAAA. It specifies CASSPDREHEK. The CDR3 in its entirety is CASSPDREHEKLFF.

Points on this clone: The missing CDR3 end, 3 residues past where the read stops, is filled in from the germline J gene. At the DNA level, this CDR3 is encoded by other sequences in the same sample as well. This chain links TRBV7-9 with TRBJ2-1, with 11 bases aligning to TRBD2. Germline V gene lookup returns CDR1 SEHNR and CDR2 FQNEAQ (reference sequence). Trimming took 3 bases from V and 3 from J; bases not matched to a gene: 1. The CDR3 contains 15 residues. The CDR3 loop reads CASSLGTSGYNEQFF. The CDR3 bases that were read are TGTGCCAGCAGCTTGGGGACTAGCGGCTACAATGAG.

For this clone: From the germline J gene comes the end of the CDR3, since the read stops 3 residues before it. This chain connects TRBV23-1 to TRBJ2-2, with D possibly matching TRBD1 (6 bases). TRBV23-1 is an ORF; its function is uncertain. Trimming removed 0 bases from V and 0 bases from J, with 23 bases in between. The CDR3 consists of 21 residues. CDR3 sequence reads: CASSQSGQGTWLHTNTGELFF. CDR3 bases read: TGCGCCAGCAGTCAATCAGGGCAAGGGACATGGCTCCATACGAACACCGGGGAG.

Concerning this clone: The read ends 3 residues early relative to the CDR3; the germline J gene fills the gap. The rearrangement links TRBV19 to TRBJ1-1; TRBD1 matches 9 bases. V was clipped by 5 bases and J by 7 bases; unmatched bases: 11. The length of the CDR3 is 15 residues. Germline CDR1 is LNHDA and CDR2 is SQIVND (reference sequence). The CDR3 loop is CASSPPHRGRDEAFF. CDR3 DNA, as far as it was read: TGTGCCAGTAGTCCCCCCCACAGGGGGCGGGATGAA.

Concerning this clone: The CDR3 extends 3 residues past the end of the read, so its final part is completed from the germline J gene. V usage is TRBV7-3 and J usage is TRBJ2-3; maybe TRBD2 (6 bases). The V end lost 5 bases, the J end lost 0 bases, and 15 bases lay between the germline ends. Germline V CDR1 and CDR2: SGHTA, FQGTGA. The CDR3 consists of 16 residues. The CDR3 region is CASSGGINFSTDTQYF. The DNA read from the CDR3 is TGTGCCAGCAGCGGGGGGATCAATTTTAGCACAGATACG.

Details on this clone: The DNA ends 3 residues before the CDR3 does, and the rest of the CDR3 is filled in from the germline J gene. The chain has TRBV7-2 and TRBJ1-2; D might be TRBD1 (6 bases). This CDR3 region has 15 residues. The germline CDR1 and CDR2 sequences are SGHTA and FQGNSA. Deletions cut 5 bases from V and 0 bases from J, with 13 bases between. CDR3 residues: CASSPRTASNYGYTF. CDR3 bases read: TGTGCCAGCAGCCCCCGGACAGCCTCTAACTATGGC.

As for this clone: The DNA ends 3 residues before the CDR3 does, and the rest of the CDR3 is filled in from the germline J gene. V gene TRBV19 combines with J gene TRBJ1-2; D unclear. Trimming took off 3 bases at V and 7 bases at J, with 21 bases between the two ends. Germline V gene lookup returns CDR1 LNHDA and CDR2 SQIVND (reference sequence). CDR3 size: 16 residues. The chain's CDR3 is CASSMSSRVPIPGYTF. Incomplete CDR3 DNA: TGTGCCAGTAGTATGTCCTCACGGGTTCCTATCCCTGGC.

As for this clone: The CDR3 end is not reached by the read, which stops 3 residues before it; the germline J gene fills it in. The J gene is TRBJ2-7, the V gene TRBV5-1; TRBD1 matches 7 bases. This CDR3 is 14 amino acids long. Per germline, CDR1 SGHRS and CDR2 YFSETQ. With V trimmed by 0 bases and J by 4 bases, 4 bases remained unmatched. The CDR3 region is CASSLGQGMYEQYF. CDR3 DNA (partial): TGCGCCAGCAGCTTGGGACAGGGTATGTACGAG.

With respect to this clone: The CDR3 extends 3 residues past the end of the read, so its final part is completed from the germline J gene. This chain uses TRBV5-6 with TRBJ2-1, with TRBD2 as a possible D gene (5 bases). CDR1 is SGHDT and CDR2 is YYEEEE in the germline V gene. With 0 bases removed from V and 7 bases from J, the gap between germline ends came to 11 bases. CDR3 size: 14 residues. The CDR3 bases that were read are TGTGCCAGCAGCTTGGCACGGGGAGAAAATGAG. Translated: CASSLARGENE. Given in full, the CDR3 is CASSLARGENEQFF.

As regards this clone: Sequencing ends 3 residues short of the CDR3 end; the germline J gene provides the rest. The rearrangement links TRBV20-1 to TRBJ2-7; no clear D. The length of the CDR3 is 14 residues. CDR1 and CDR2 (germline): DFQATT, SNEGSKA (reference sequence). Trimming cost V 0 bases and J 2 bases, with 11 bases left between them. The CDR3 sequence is CSARDSYGTYEQYF. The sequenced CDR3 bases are TGCAGTGCTAGAGATAGCTACGGAACCTACGAG.

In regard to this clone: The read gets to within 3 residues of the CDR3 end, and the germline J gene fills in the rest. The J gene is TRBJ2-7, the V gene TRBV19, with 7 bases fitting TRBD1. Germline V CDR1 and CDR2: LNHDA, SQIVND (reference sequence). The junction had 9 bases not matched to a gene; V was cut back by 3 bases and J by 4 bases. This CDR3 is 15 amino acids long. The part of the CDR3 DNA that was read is TGTGCCAGTAGTATCCTGACAGGGAAAGGGTACGAG. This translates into CASSILTGKGYE. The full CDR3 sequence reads CASSILTGKGYEQYF.

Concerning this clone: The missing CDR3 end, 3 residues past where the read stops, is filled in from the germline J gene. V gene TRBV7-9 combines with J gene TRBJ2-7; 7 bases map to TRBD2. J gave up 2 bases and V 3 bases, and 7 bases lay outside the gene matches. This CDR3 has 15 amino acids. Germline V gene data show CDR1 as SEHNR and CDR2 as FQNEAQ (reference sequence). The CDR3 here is CASSFRASGTYEQYF. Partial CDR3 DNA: TGTGCCAGCAGCTTTCGGGCTAGCGGAACCTACGAG.

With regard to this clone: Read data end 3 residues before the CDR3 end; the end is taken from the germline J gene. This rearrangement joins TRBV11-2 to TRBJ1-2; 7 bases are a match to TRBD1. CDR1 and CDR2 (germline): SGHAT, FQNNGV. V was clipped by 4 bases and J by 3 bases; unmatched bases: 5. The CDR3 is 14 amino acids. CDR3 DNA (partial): TGTGCCAGCAGCTCCAGACAGGGCGACTATGGC. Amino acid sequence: CASSSRQGDYG. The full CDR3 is CASSSRQGDYGYTF.

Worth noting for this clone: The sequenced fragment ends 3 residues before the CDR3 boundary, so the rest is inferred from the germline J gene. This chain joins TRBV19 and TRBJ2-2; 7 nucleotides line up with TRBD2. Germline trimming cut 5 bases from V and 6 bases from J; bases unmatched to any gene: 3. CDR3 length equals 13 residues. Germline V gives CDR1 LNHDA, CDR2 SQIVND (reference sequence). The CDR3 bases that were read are TGTGCCAGTAGTCACGGACTAGCCGGGGAG. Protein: CASSHGLAGE. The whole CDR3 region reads CASSHGLAGELFF.

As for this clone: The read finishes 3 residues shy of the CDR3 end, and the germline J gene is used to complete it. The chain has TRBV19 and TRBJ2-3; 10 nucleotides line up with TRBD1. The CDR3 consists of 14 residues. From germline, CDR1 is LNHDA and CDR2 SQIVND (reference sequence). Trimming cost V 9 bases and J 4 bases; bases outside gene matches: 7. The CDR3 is CASADRGLADTQYF. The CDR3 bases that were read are TGTGCCAGCGCTGACAGGGGGCTAGCAGATACG.

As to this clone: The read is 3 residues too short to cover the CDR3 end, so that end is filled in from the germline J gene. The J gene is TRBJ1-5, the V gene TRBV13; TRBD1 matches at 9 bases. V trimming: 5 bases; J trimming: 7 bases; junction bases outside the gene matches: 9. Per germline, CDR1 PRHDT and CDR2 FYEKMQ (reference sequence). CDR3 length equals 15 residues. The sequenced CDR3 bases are TGTGCCAGCAGCCAGGACAGGGGCAGGGGACAGCCC. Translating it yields CASSQDRGRGQP. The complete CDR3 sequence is CASSQDRGRGQPQHF. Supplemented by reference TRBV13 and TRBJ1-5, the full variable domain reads AAGVIQSPRHLIKEKRETATLKCYPIPRHDTVYWYQQGPGQDPQFLISFYEKMQSDKGSIPDRFSAQQFSDYHSELNMSSLELGDSALYFCASSQDRGRGQPQHFGDGTRLSIL.

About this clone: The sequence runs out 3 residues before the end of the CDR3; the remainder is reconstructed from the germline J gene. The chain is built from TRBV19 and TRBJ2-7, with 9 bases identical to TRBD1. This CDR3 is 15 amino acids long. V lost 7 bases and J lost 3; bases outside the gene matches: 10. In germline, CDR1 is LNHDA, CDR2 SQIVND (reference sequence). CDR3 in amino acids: CASTMGQGPFYEQYF. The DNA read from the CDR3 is TGTGCCAGTACTATGGGACAGGGCCCCTTCTACGAG.